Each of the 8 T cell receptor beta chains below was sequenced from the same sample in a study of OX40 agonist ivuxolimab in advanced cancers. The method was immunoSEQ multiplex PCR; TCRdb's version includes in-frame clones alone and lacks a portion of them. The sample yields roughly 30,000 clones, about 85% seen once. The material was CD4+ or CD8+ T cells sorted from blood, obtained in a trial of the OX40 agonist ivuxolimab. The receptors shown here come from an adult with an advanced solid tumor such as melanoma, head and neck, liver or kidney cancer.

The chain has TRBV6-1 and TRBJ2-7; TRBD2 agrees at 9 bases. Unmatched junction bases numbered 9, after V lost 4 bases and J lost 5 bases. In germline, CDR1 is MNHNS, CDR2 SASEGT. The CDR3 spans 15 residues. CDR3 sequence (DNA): TGTGCCAGCAGTGTCGCGAGACTAGCGGTTGACGAGCAGTACTTC. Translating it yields CASSVARLAVDEQYF.

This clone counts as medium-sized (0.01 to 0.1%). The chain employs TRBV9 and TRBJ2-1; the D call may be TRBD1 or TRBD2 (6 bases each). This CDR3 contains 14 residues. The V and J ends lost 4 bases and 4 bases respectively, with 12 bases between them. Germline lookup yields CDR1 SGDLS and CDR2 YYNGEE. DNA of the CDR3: TGTGCCAGCAGCTACAGGGAGGAATACAATGAGCAGTTCTTC. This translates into CASSYREEYNEQFF.

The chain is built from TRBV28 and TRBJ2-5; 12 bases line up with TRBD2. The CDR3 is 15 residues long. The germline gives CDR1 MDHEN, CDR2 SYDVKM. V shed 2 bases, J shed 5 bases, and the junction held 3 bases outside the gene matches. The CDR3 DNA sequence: TGTGCCAGCAGTTTACCTAGCGGGAGGGGGGAGACCCAGTACTTC. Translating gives CASSLPSGRGETQYF.

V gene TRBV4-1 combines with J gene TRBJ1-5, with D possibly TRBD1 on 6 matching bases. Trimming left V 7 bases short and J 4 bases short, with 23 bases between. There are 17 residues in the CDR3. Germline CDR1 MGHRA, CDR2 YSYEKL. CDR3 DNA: TGCGCCAGCACTCAAATTCCCTCCAGGGGCCCAAATCAGCCCCAGCATTTT. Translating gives CASTQIPSRGPNQPQHF.

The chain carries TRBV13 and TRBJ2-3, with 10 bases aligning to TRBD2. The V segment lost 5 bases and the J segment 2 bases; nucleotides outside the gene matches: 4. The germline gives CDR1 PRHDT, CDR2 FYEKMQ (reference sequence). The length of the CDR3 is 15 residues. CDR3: CASSPSGSATDTQYF. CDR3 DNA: TGTGCCAGCAGCCCTAGCGGGAGTGCCACAGATACGCAGTATTTT.

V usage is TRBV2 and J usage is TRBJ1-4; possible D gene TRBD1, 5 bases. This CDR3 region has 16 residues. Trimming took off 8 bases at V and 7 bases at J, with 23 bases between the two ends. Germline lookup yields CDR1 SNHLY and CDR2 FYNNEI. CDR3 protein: CASSGTLGKVFEKLFF. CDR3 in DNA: TGTGCCAGCTCCGGGACGCTGGGGAAGGTATTTGAAAAACTGTTTTTT.

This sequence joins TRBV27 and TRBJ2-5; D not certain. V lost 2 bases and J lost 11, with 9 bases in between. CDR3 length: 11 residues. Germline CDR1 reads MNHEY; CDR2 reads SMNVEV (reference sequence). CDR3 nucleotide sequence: TGTGCCAGCAGTTTAGGGGTAGAGCAGTACTTC. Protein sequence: CASSLGVEQYF.

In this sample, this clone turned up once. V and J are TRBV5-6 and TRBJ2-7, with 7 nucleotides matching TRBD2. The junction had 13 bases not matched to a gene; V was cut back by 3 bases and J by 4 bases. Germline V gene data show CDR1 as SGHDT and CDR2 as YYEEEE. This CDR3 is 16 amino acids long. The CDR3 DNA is TGTGCCAGCAGCTCCGACTTCGAGGGCGGGAGTTACGAGCAGTACTTC. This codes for CASSSDFEGGSYEQYF. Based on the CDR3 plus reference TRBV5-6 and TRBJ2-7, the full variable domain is DAGVTQSPTHLIKTRGQQVTLRCSPKSGHDTVSWYQQALGQGPQFIFQYYEEEERQRGNFPDRFSGHQFPNYSSELNVNALLLGDSALYLCASSSDFEGGSYEQYFGPGTRLTVT.